The clone carrying this T cell receptor beta chain is labeled as medium-sized. These data belong to a study of metastatic and nonmetastatic thyroid tumors. The wider study: Across blood and tumor or nodule tissue, repertoires from malignant and benign thyroid patients were compared with one another.

All patients reached thyroid surgery having received no treatment beforehand. In the original analysis: In papillary thyroid cancer, a distant-metastasis classifier was built using CDR3 differences across clinicopathological groups. TCRdb ran MiXCR on the PCR reads. These V and J calls rely on TCRdb rather than the paper's analysis. The data contain about 23,000 clones, 20% of them singletons. Germline lookup yields CDR1 MNHEY and CDR2 SVGAGI. The CDR3 is 15 amino acids. The V and J ends lost 2 bases and 4 bases respectively, with 9 bases between them. The chain uses TRBV6-5 and TRBJ1-6, with D possibly matching TRBD1 (6 bases). The TCR was taken from a female donor with papillary thyroid cancer or a benign thyroid nodule (not recorded which). Some clones in this sample may be carry-over from other donors' samples. Specimen: blood. The DNA of the CDR3 is TGTGCCAGCAGTTACGAACAGGGATATAATTCACCCCTCCACTTT. It is translated as CASSYEQGYNSPLHF.